The rows below give T cell receptor beta chains drawn from one sample of a study of blood T cells in healthy people across ages. TCRdb itself ran the 5' RACE reads through MiXCR, one entry per CDR3 protein. The data show about 290,000 distinct CDR3 sequences, around 29% seen once. The sequencing sample was made of blood. The source of these receptors is a woman in her seventies in good health. Each CDR3 is given with its conserved first and last residue. A D gene is named only where the DNA matches it firmly. Not all rows give a size; the values are once, few, many and, for expanded clones, a class.

CDR3,DNA,V,D,J,size
CASSPTTAGVRDIQYF,TGTGCCAGCTCACCTACTACAGCGGGAGTAAGGGACATTCAGTACTTC,TRBV18,TRBD2,TRBJ2-4,many
CSANPPLAKGPQETQYF,TGCAGTGCTAACCCCCCACTAGCTAAGGGGCCCCAAGAGACCCAGTACTTC,TRBV20-1,.,TRBJ2-5,few
CASSLTTGVGLAGEYEQFF,TGTGCCAGCAGCTTAACGACAGGGGTGGGACTAGCGGGAGAGTACGAGCAGTTCTTC,TRBV7-2,TRBD2,TRBJ2-1,.
CASGLGLGPRGKNIQYF,TGTGCTAGTGGTTTGGGTCTGGGGCCCCGGGGCAAAAACATTCAGTACTTC,TRBV12-5,.,TRBJ2-4,.
CTSSLDQRERSFNEQFF,TGTACCAGCAGCTTAGATCAACGGGAGCGCTCTTTCAATGAGCAGTTCTTC,TRBV11-2,.,TRBJ2-1,few
CASSPLDRGRVNEQFF,TGTGCCAGCAGCCCACTCGACAGGGGGCGCGTCAATGAGCAGTTCTTC,TRBV11-2,TRBD1,TRBJ2-1,few
CSVGVLAGGRDEQYF,TGCAGCGTCGGTGTTCTAGCGGGAGGGCGGGACGAGCAGTACTTC,TRBV29-1,TRBD2,TRBJ2-7,few
CASSLGRGQVTDTQYF,TGTGCCAGCAGCTTGGGCAGGGGACAGGTCACAGATACGCAGTATTTT,TRBV5-8,TRBD1,TRBJ2-3,once
CASSPETSGTRGEQFF,TGTGCCAGCAGCCCCGAGACTAGCGGGACTCGAGGTGAGCAGTTCTTC,TRBV12-3/TRBV12-4,TRBD2,TRBJ2-1,.
CSTSGHGDEQYF,TGCAGCACAAGCGGACACGGTGACGAGCAGTACTTC,TRBV29-1,.,TRBJ2-7,many
CASSRELWGYTF,TGTGCCAGCAGCCGGGAGTTGTGGGGCTACACCTTC,TRBV28,.,TRBJ1-2,.
CASSWDGSSYEQYF,TGTGCCAGCAGCTGGGACGGGAGCTCCTACGAGCAGTACTTC,TRBV7-2,.,TRBJ2-7,few
CASLESGTGGAGGYTF,TGTGCCAGCTTGGAATCCGGGACAGGGGGCGCCGGGGGCTACACCTTC,TRBV19,TRBD1,TRBJ1-2,few
CASSLLGTTNEQFF,TGTGCCAGCAGTTTGCTCGGGACTACTAATGAGCAGTTCTTC,TRBV27,TRBD2,TRBJ2-1,.
CASSIRGNPTDTQYF,TGTGCCAGCTCCATTCGGGGGAACCCCACAGATACGCAGTATTTT,TRBV6-5,.,TRBJ2-3,.
CASSIPSGLIAKNIQYF,TGTGCCAGCAGCATTCCTTCGGGACTTATAGCCAAAAACATTCAGTACTTC,TRBV28,.,TRBJ2-4,many
CASRGRGSTDTQYF,TGTGCCAGCAGGGGGAGAGGGAGCACAGATACGCAGTATTTT,TRBV2,.,TRBJ2-3,.
CASTTGWKEKLFF,TGTGCCAGCACCACAGGGTGGAAAGAAAAACTGTTTTTT,TRBV28,.,TRBJ1-4,.
CATSDSSGRVGSYNEQFF,TGTGCCACCAGTGATTCTAGCGGGAGGGTAGGGTCCTACAATGAGCAGTTCTTC,TRBV24-1,TRBD2,TRBJ2-1,.
CASSQDSGGAKTQYF,TGTGCCAGCAGCCAAGACTCAGGGGGCGCGAAGACCCAGTACTTC,TRBV7-2,TRBD1,TRBJ2-5,few
CASSRGTGGGEKLFF,TGTGCCAGCAGCCGAGGGACAGGGGGAGGTGAAAAACTGTTTTTT,TRBV5-5,TRBD1,TRBJ1-4,.
CSARPSSTDTQYF,TGCAGTGCTAGACCTAGTAGCACAGATACGCAGTATTTT,TRBV20-1,.,TRBJ2-3,.
CSAVQVGSFYEQYF,TGCAGTGCTGTCCAGGTGGGGAGCTTTTACGAGCAGTACTTC,TRBV20-1,.,TRBJ2-7,.
CASSLSQGITGREPQHF,TGTGCCAGCAGTTTAAGTCAAGGGATTACAGGAAGGGAGCCCCAGCATTTT,TRBV28,.,TRBJ1-5,.
CASSLGQGTGRSYEQYF,TGTGCCAGCAGCCTTGGACAGGGAACTGGTAGGTCCTACGAGCAGTACTTC,TRBV28,TRBD1,TRBJ2-7,few
CASSLSADTQYF,TGTGCCAGCAGCTTATCGGCAGATACGCAGTATTTT,TRBV7-9,.,TRBJ2-3,many
CAISEVPTDTQYF,TGTGCCATCAGTGAGGTCCCGACAGATACGCAGTATTTT,TRBV10-3,.,TRBJ2-3,few
CSAPRGEGSYEQYF,TGCAGTGCCCCAAGGGGGGAAGGCTCCTACGAGCAGTACTTC,TRBV20-1,.,TRBJ2-7,few
CSVVYSYEQYF,TGCAGCGTTGTTTACTCTTACGAGCAGTACTTC,TRBV29-1,.,TRBJ2-7,.
CASSRRAGEGTIYF,TGTGCCAGCAGCCGCCGGGCCGGAGAGGGCACCATATATTTT,TRBV7-2,.,TRBJ1-3,.
CASSHPGLETGYEQFF,TGTGCCAGCAGTCATCCGGGACTAGAGACGGGATATGAGCAGTTCTTC,TRBV6-6,TRBD2,TRBJ2-1,few
CASSQTSGRKRETQYF,TGTGCCAGCAGCCAGACTAGCGGGAGGAAAAGAGAGACCCAGTACTTC,TRBV3-1,TRBD2,TRBJ2-5,.
CSASRLAAGGTQYF,TGCAGTGCTTCAAGACTAGCGGCCGGGGGAACGCAGTATTTT,TRBV20-1,TRBD2,TRBJ2-3,few
CASRDTGSNTEAFF,TGTGCCAGCAGGGATACAGGGTCGAACACTGAAGCTTTCTTT,TRBV2,.,TRBJ1-1,.
CASSQDLGGWNYGYTF,TGTGCCAGCAGCCAAGATTTGGGGGGATGGAACTATGGCTACACCTTC,TRBV3-1,.,TRBJ1-2,.
CSVQRYGYTF,TGCAGCGTTCAGCGCTATGGCTACACCTTC,TRBV29-1,.,TRBJ1-2,few
CASYPGAWSTEAFF,TGTGCCAGCTACCCAGGGGCATGGAGCACTGAAGCTTTCTTT,TRBV6-6,.,TRBJ1-1,.
CACNSGGLGRDTQYF,TGTGCCTGCAACTCGGGGGGCCTGGGGCGGGATACGCAGTATTTT,TRBV7-2,.,TRBJ2-3,.
CASSHSTGREQYF,TGCGCCAGCAGCCACTCAACAGGGCGCGAGCAGTACTTC,TRBV5-1,.,TRBJ2-7,.
CSVVRDMNTEAFF,TGCAGCGTTGTGAGGGATATGAACACTGAAGCTTTCTTT,TRBV29-1,.,TRBJ1-1,few
CASSRTGGEYGYTF,TGTGCCAGCAGCCGCACAGGGGGCGAGTATGGCTACACCTTC,TRBV3-1,TRBD1,TRBJ1-2,few
CASSKDRGRGAFF,TGTGCCAGCAGCAAAGACCGGGGCCGAGGGGCTTTCTTT,TRBV7-2,.,TRBJ1-1,few
CAISAASTDTQYF,TGTGCCATCAGTGCGGCAAGCACAGATACGCAGTATTTT,TRBV10-3,.,TRBJ2-3,.
CASSQKTEGEKLFF,TGCGCCAGCAGCCAAAAGACAGAGGGTGAAAAACTGTTTTTT,TRBV4-1,.,TRBJ1-4,many
CASRRGRDGSSNYGYTF,TGTGCCAGCAGGAGGGGGCGGGATGGCAGTTCTAACTATGGCTACACCTTC,TRBV6-1,TRBD1,TRBJ1-2,once
CASRAGSYGYTF,TGTGCCAGCAGGGCAGGGTCCTATGGCTACACCTTC,TRBV6-5,.,TRBJ1-2,few
CSARRARGPPSDEQFF,TGCAGTGCTAGGAGGGCTCGTGGACCCCCCAGCGATGAGCAGTTCTTC,TRBV20-1,.,TRBJ2-1,few
CASTSTGEGQPQHF,TGTGCCAGCACCTCGACAGGGGAGGGTCAGCCCCAGCATTTT,TRBV6-6,TRBD1,TRBJ1-5,.
CASIKDRGNEQFF,TGTGCCAGCATCAAGGACAGGGGCAATGAGCAGTTCTTC,TRBV6-1,TRBD1,TRBJ2-1,.
CASSSGRRSNEQFF,TGTGCCAGTTCTAGCGGGAGGCGCAGCAATGAGCAGTTCTTC,TRBV27,TRBD2,TRBJ2-1,few
CASSQGADTQYF,TGTGCCAGCAGCCAAGGGGCAGATACGCAGTATTTT,TRBV7-3,.,TRBJ2-3,few
CATNGPGQGGEQYF,TGTGCCACAAATGGCCCGGGACAGGGGGGTGAGCAGTACTTC,TRBV10-3,TRBD1,TRBJ2-7,.
CASSAETGPNYGYTF,TGTGCCAGTTCTGCTGAAACAGGGCCTAACTATGGCTACACCTTC,TRBV19,.,TRBJ1-2,few
CASSVAGGGYTDTQYF,TGTGCCAGCAGTGTAGCGGGAGGGGGATACACAGATACGCAGTATTTT,TRBV28,TRBD2,TRBJ2-3,.
CASSQSFGTSQETQYF,TGTGCCAGCAGCCAGAGCTTCGGGACTAGCCAAGAGACCCAGTACTTC,TRBV7-9,TRBD2,TRBJ2-5,.
CSVGEGNQPQHF,TGCAGCGTTGGGGAGGGCAATCAGCCCCAGCATTTT,TRBV29-1,.,TRBJ1-5,once
CASSPRQGAVDTQYF,TGTGCCAGCAGCCCGAGACAGGGGGCCGTTGATACGCAGTATTTT,TRBV7-3,TRBD1,TRBJ2-3,.
CASSRDSETQYF,TGCGCCAGCAGCAGGGATTCAGAGACCCAGTACTTC,TRBV4-1,.,TRBJ2-5,many